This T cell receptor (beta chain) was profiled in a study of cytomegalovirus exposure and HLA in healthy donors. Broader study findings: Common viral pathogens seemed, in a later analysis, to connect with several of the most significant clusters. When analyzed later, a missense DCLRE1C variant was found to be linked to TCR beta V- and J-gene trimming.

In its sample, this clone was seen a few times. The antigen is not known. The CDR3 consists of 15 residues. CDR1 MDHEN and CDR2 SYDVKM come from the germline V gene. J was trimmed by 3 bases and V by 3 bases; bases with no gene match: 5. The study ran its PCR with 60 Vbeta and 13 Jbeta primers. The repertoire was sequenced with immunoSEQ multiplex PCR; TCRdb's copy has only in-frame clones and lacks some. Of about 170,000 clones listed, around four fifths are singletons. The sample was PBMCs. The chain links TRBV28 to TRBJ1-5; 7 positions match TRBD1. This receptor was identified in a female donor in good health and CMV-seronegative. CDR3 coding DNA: TGTGCCAGCAGTTTTAAGGGGGCATACAATCAGCCCCAGCATTTT. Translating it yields CASSFKGAYNQPQHF.